The rows below give T cell receptor beta chains drawn from one sample of a study of OX40 agonist ivuxolimab in advanced cancers. Produced via immunoSEQ multiplex PCR; TCRdb's table is partial and in-frame only. Found here are around 92,000 clones, about 92% of them singletons; the top ten hold about 0.24%. The sample here was CD4+ or CD8+ T cells sorted from blood, taken in a trial of the OX40 agonist ivuxolimab. The receptor set was obtained from an adult with an advanced solid tumor such as melanoma, head and neck, liver or kidney cancer. The CDR3 runs from the conserved cysteine through the conserved F or W. The D gene is left open where the match is weak. For some rows the clone size is stated as once, few or many, or as a class when expanded; others skip it.

>-|-|TRBJ1-5|TRBV11-2
CASSPHRDQPQHF
TGTGCCAGCAGCCCCCACAGAGATCAGCCCCAGCATTTT
>-|-|TRBJ2-1|TRBV5-1
CASSLEDSSYNEQFF
TGCGCCAGCAGCTTGGAAGATAGCTCCTACAATGAGCAGTTCTTC
>-|-|TRBJ1-1|TRBV28
CASSLQVTEAFF
TGTGCCAGCAGTTTGCAGGTCACTGAAGCTTTCTTT
>-|-|TRBJ1-3|TRBV30
CAWSVRGSGGNTIYF
TGTGCCTGGAGTGTACGTGGGTCTGGTGGAAACACCATATATTTT
>TRBD2|-|TRBJ2-1|TRBV5-8
CASTKREAESYEQFF
TGTGCCAGCACCAAGCGGGAGGCCGAATCCTATGAGCAGTTCTTC
>-|-|TRBJ1-6|TRBV30
CAWSVSGNSPLHF
TGTGCCTGGAGTGTATCCGGGAATTCACCCCTCCACTTT
>-|-|TRBJ2-1|TRBV5-8
CASPNLAGSYNEQFF
TGTGCCAGCCCCAACCTAGCAGGGTCCTACAATGAGCAGTTCTTC
>TRBD1|few|TRBJ1-5|TRBV19
CASSIDNRGYIVSNQPQHF
TGTGCCAGTAGTATAGATAACAGGGGCTATATAGTAAGCAATCAGCCCCAGCATTTT
>TRBD1|-|TRBJ1-4|TRBV7-8
CASSPTGTGVEKLFF
TGTGCCAGCAGCCCTACCGGGACAGGGGTTGAAAAACTGTTTTTT
>TRBD1|-|TRBJ1-2|TRBV19
CASSIGGRGPNGYTF
TGTGCCAGTAGTATAGGTGGCAGGGGGCCCAATGGCTACACCTTC
>TRBD1|-|TRBJ1-5|TRBV7-8
CASSLHRQGFAEQPQHF
TGTGCCAGCAGCTTACACAGACAGGGTTTTGCGGAGCAGCCCCAGCATTTT
>TRBD2|-|TRBJ2-7|TRBV7-2
CASSSVRGDSYEQYF
TGTGCCAGCAGCTCAGTCCGGGGGGATTCCTACGAGCAGTACTTC
>-|few|TRBJ1-6|TRBV2
CARSLTQGSPLHF
TGTGCCAGAAGCCTTACACAGGGATCACCCCTCCACTTT
>TRBD2|-|TRBJ2-6|TRBV5-6
CASSGGGLAVIFGANVLTF
TGTGCCAGCAGCGGTGGAGGACTAGCAGTTATCTTTGGGGCCAACGTCCTGACTTTC
>-|-|TRBJ2-1|TRBV2
CASSVGYNEQFF
TGTGCCAGCAGTGTGGGTTACAATGAGCAGTTCTTC
>TRBD2|-|TRBJ2-2|TRBV18
CASSPNLISGTNTGELFF
TGTGCCAGCTCACCAAACCTAATCAGCGGGACTAACACCGGGGAGCTGTTTTTT
>TRBD1|-|TRBJ1-1|TRBV10-3
CAISELGQGATEAFF
TGTGCCATCAGTGAGCTGGGACAGGGGGCGACTGAAGCTTTCTTT
>TRBD2|-|TRBJ2-1|TRBV27
CASSLWGLRTSGAKYNEQFF
TGTGCCAGCAGTTTATGGGGACTCAGGACTAGCGGGGCCAAATACAATGAGCAGTTCTTC
>TRBD1|-|TRBJ1-3|TRBV30
CAWSDRDRVDTIYF
TGTGCCTGGAGTGACCGGGACAGGGTGGACACCATATATTTT
>TRBD1|-|TRBJ2-5|TRBV4-1
CASSQVGLRDREAETQYF
TGCGCCAGCAGCCAAGTTGGGCTCCGGGACAGGGAGGCGGAGACCCAGTACTTC
>-|-|TRBJ1-1|TRBV19
CASSIRGGAEAFF
TGTGCCAGTAGTATCCGCGGGGGGGCTGAAGCTTTCTTT
>-|once|TRBJ1-2|TRBV9
CASSVAQAGLYGYTF
TGTGCCAGCAGCGTAGCTCAGGCAGGGCTCTATGGCTACACCTTC
>-|-|TRBJ1-2|TRBV28
CASSTTNTDGYTF
TGTGCCAGCAGTACCACAAACACGGATGGCTACACCTTC
>TRBD1|-|TRBJ1-1|TRBV5-8
CASSLGIRQGWKTEAFF
TGTGCCAGCAGCTTGGGAATTCGACAGGGTTGGAAGACTGAAGCTTTCTTT
>-|-|TRBJ1-6|TRBV4-3
CASSQEYQGNSPLHF
TGCGCCAGCAGCCAAGAATACCAAGGGAATTCACCCCTCCACTTT
>-|once|TRBJ1-4|TRBV25-1
CASSDPGGYEKLFF
TGTGCCAGCAGTGACCCCGGGGGTTATGAAAAACTGTTTTTT
>-|-|TRBJ2-3|TRBV6-5
CASSYTLAGDTQYF
TGTGCCAGCAGTTACACGCTAGCTGGGGATACGCAGTATTTT
>TRBD1|few|TRBJ1-1|TRBV5-6
CASRYRGNTEAFF
TGTGCCAGCAGGTACAGGGGCAACACTGAAGCTTTCTTT
>-|once|TRBJ1-5|TRBV5-6
CASSFKVSNQPQHF
TGTGCCAGCAGCTTCAAGGTTAGCAATCAGCCCCAGCATTTT
>TRBD1|-|TRBJ2-3|TRBV20-1
CSVKTGDTQYF
TGCAGTGTTAAGACAGGGGATACGCAGTATTTT